This TCR beta chain is from a study of blood T cell repertoires in COVID-19. Method: immunoSEQ multiplex PCR; TCRdb's copy keeps in-frame clones and lacks some. The repertoire holds fewer than 300,000 clones, with approximately 86% as singletons. The junction had 15 bases not matched to a gene; V was cut back by 2 bases and J by 6 bases. This CDR3 has 18 amino acids. The germline CDR1 and CDR2 sequences are ENHRY and SYGVKD. The rearrangement links TRBV10-3 to TRBJ1-4, with TRBD1 matching 7 bases. Sequenced sample: peripheral blood. The sequence was collected from a man younger than 35 with active or convalescent COVID-19. The CDR3 nucleotides read TGTGCCATCAGTGAGGGGGCTTCTCACAGGGGAACGGATGAAAAACTGTTTTTT. It codes for CAISEGASHRGTDEKLFF.